The rows below give T cell receptor beta chains drawn from one sample of a study of shared clonotypes between healthy human individuals. The protocol was immunoSEQ multiplex PCR, while the TCRdb copy is restricted to in-frame clones and leaves out a portion. This table has around 550,000 clones, roughly 96% appearing once. The sample consisted of naive CD8+ T cells sorted from blood. These receptors all come from a woman aged 25-40 years in good health. Both conserved end residues are part of each CDR3. Fields, in order: D gene, J gene, V gene, clone size, CDR3 DNA, CDR3 protein. The D gene is left open where the match is weak. Rows may omit the clone size; those that give it use once, few, many or a size class.

TRBD2 | TRBJ2-1 | TRBV10-3 | - | TGTGCCATCAGGGCGACTAGCGGGAGGGACGGTGAGCAGTTCTTC | CAIRATSGRDGEQFF
TRBD1 | TRBJ2-7 | TRBV28 | - | TGTGCCAGCAGTTTACGAGACAGGGCCGGCGAGCAGTACTTC | CASSLRDRAGEQYF
TRBD1 | TRBJ2-7 | TRBV9 | - | TGTGCAAGCTCTGGGACAGGGGTCGAGCAGTACTTC | CASSGTGVEQYF
- | TRBJ1-5 | TRBV28 | - | TGTGCCAGCAGTCTGGGGACGTATAGCAATCAGCCCCAGCATTTT | CASSLGTYSNQPQHF
- | TRBJ2-7 | TRBV2 | - | TGTGCCAGCAGTGTTTGGGGAAGCGGGTACGAGCAGTACTTC | CASSVWGSGYEQYF
- | TRBJ1-3 | TRBV9 | - | TGTGCCAGCAGCGTAGCGGGGAGTCCTGGAAACACCATATATTTT | CASSVAGSPGNTIYF
- | TRBJ1-5 | TRBV28 | - | TGTGCCAGCAGCCCCCTCCCCGTCCCCCGGCCCCAGCATTTT | CASSPLPVPRPQHF
- | TRBJ1-1 | TRBV27 | - | TGTGCCAGCAGTTTACGCGGGACTGAAGCTTTCTTT | CASSLRGTEAFF
TRBD2 | TRBJ2-2 | TRBV5-6 | once | TGTGCCAGCAGCTTGTATCTAGCGGGTAACACCGGGGAGCTGTTTTTT | CASSLYLAGNTGELFF
TRBD2 | TRBJ2-1 | TRBV4-1 | - | TGCGCCAGCAGCCAGACGGGGGGGGCGGAGTTCTTC | CASSQTGGAEFF
TRBD2 | TRBJ2-1 | TRBV6-6 | - | TGTGCCACCCTACCCGGGGCGGGGGTCTACAATGAGCAGTTCTTC | CATLPGAGVYNEQFF
- | TRBJ2-1 | TRBV15 | once | TGTGCCACCAGCAGCGGGGCTTACAATGAGCAGTTCTTC | CATSSGAYNEQFF
TRBD2 | TRBJ2-5 | TRBV28 | - | TGTGCCAGCAGTTCCCCGCTTTTTACTAGCGGGAGGGCCCCCCAAGAGACCCAGTACTTC | CASSSPLFTSGRAPQETQYF
TRBD1 | TRBJ1-2 | TRBV19 | - | TGTGCCAGCTTGGACAGGGGGTCCGGCTACACCTTC | CASLDRGSGYTF
- | TRBJ2-7 | TRBV28 | - | TGTGTCGGGCGGGGGCTCGAGCAGTACTTC | CVGRGLEQYF
TRBD2 | TRBJ2-1 | TRBV13 | - | TGTGCCAGCAGCCGATCGGCTAGCGGGAAATTTAATGAGCAGTTCTTC | CASSRSASGKFNEQFF
TRBD2 | TRBJ2-1 | TRBV13 | - | TGTGCCAGCAGCTTAGGAGGGAGCGGGAAATACAATGAGCAGTTCTTC | CASSLGGSGKYNEQFF
- | TRBJ2-7 | TRBV10-3 | - | TGTGCCATCAGTGCAGCCGGGACAACCTACGAGCAGTACTTC | CAISAAGTTYEQYF
- | TRBJ2-1 | TRBV4-1 | - | TGCGCCAGCAGCCAAGATCTTCGGGCGGTGATATACAATGAGCAGTTCTTC | CASSQDLRAVIYNEQFF
TRBD2 | TRBJ2-1 | TRBV7-8 | - | TGTGCCAGCAGGGCGGGAGGGCCCCTCGGGGATGAGCAGTTCTTC | CASRAGGPLGDEQFF
- | TRBJ1-1 | TRBV18 | - | TGTGCCAGCTCACCTGACCGTTACACTGAAGCTTTCTTT | CASSPDRYTEAFF
- | TRBJ2-7 | TRBV27 | - | TGTGCCAGCAGTCGCCTACTAGCCCGAGGGTCCTACGAGCAGTACTTC | CASSRLLARGSYEQYF
- | TRBJ2-3 | TRBV6-5 | - | TGTGCCAGCAGTTACAGGGTAGGGGTAGATACGCAGTATTTT | CASSYRVGVDTQYF
- | TRBJ2-7 | TRBV2 | once | TGTGCCAGCGTTTCGATCGGCGGCTCCTACGAGCAGTACTTC | CASVSIGGSYEQYF
- | TRBJ2-7 | TRBV5-1 | - | TGCGCCAGCAGCCTTCGGACGGATTACGAGCAGTACTTC | CASSLRTDYEQYF
- | TRBJ2-1 | TRBV13 | - | TGTGCCAGCAGCTTCCGTGCGGAAAGCTCCTACAATGAGCAGTTCTTC | CASSFRAESSYNEQFF
- | TRBJ1-2 | TRBV14 | - | TGTGCCAGCAGCCAAGGTACAACCTATGGCTACACCTTC | CASSQGTTYGYTF
TRBD2 | TRBJ2-7 | TRBV11-2 | - | TGTGCCAGCAGCGTGGGACTAGCGGGAAACTACGAGCAGTACTTC | CASSVGLAGNYEQYF
- | TRBJ2-7 | TRBV6-5 | - | TGTGCCAGCAGTACCGGGGAGACCTACGAGCAGTACTTC | CASSTGETYEQYF
- | TRBJ1-1 | TRBV5-1 | - | TGCGCCAGCAGCTTGGCCAAGGTGGAGGCTGAAGCTTTCTTT | CASSLAKVEAEAFF
- | TRBJ1-6 | TRBV15 | - | TGTGCCACTACGGACAGCTATAATTCACCCCTCCACTTT | CATTDSYNSPLHF
TRBD1 | TRBJ2-7 | TRBV2 | - | TGTGCCAGCAGTGAAAGTAGGGACAGGGTGTACGAGCAGTACTTC | CASSESRDRVYEQYF
- | TRBJ1-1 | TRBV15 | - | TGTGCCACCAGCAGAGAAGGGGCAGGGGTGAACACTGAAGCTTTCTTT | CATSREGAGVNTEAFF
TRBD2 | TRBJ2-7 | TRBV28 | - | TGTGCCAGCAGTTTGAGCTCCTGGACTAGCGTCTACGAGCAGTACTTC | CASSLSSWTSVYEQYF
TRBD1 | TRBJ1-1 | TRBV7-9 | - | TGTGCCAGCAGCCCTAGGGACAGGGTCACTATGAACACTGAAGCTTTCTTT | CASSPRDRVTMNTEAFF
- | TRBJ2-2 | TRBV7-7 | - | TGTGCCAGCAGCCCCCTCCCGTCCGGGGAGCTGTTTTTT | CASSPLPSGELFF
TRBD1 | TRBJ1-4 | TRBV7-8 | - | TGTGCCAGCAGCCCTTGGACAGGGGAAAATGAAAAACTGTTTTTT | CASSPWTGENEKLFF
TRBD2 | TRBJ2-5 | TRBV11-2 | - | TGTGCCAGCAGCCCCCGGACTAGCGGGGGCCAAGAGACCCAGTACTTC | CASSPRTSGGQETQYF
- | TRBJ2-1 | TRBV27 | - | TGTGCCAGCAGTAAGGGGAGTTATGAGCAGTTCTTC | CASSKGSYEQFF
- | TRBJ2-7 | TRBV27 | - | TGTGCCAGCAGGCGTCCCGGGGCAGGGAACGACGAGCAGTACTTC | CASRRPGAGNDEQYF
- | TRBJ1-5 | TRBV5-8 | - | TGTGCCAGCAGCTCAGTGGTCAATAGCAATCAGCCCCAGCATTTT | CASSSVVNSNQPQHF
- | TRBJ2-5 | TRBV9 | - | TGTGCCAGCAGCGTGTCGTATACGGAACAAGAGACCCAGTACTTC | CASSVSYTEQETQYF
- | TRBJ1-5 | TRBV4-1 | - | TGCGCCAGCAGCCAAGGACCCACAGGAGGCAATCAGCCCCAGCATTTT | CASSQGPTGGNQPQHF
- | TRBJ2-7 | TRBV4-1 | - | TGCGCCAGCAGCCCCGACCCCTCCTTCGACTACGAGCAGTACTTC | CASSPDPSFDYEQYF
- | TRBJ2-1 | TRBV28 | once | TGTGCCAGCAGGGTATCCTTAGCGGCTCCCTACAATGAGCAGTTCTTC | CASRVSLAAPYNEQFF
TRBD2 | TRBJ2-1 | TRBV2 | - | TGTGCCAGCAGTGGTCAACCGAGCGGGAGTCCATTCTACAATGAGCAGTTCTTC | CASSGQPSGSPFYNEQFF
TRBD2 | TRBJ2-7 | TRBV4-2 | - | TGTGCCAGCAGCCGGGACTATAGCTACGAGCAGTACTTC | CASSRDYSYEQYF
- | TRBJ1-4 | TRBV21-1 | - | TGTGCCAGCAGCAAAAGTCGGACAGGGGAAAAACTGTTTTTT | CASSKSRTGEKLFF
- | TRBJ1-5 | TRBV5-6 | - | TGTGCCAGCAGCTTTGGAGACAGCCAGCCCCAGCATTTT | CASSFGDSQPQHF
TRBD1 | TRBJ2-3 | TRBV12-5 | - | TGTGCTAGTGGTTTGACCCCCGGGACAGGATACACAGATACGCAGTATTTT | CASGLTPGTGYTDTQYF
TRBD2 | TRBJ2-7 | TRBV7-8 | - | TGTGCCAGCAGCGTTGCCGGGACTAGGGGCTACGAGCAGTACTTC | CASSVAGTRGYEQYF
TRBD2 | TRBJ2-1 | TRBV10-3 | - | TGTGCCATCAGTGAGTCGACTAGCGGGAGCCCCCTCGGGAATGAGCAGTTCTTC | CAISESTSGSPLGNEQFF
TRBD2 | TRBJ2-1 | TRBV28 | - | TGTGCCAGCAGTTTAGGGACTAGCGGGAGCGTTGAGCAGTTCTTC | CASSLGTSGSVEQFF